These T cell receptor beta chains were read from a single sample in a study of response to subunit inactivated influenza vaccine. TCRdb used MiXCR to reprocess the RT-PCR reads, holding one entry per CDR3 protein. The sample shows about 520,000 distinct CDR3 sequences, approximately 11% of them seen only once. The sequences come from PBMCs from blood, collected about 40 days after vaccination. The receptors stem from a man aged 50-59 years who received an inactivated influenza vaccine. Each CDR3 is given without its conserved first and last residue.

j_call | v_call | cdr3_aa
TRBJ2-2 | TRBV25-1 | ASSRKSSTGELF
TRBJ2-7 | TRBV6-5 | ASSFRQSNGEQY
TRBJ2-1 | TRBV20-1 | SASRRGGTDEQF
TRBJ2-5 | TRBV29-1 | STPGLAGQETQY
TRBJ1-2 | TRBV5-1 | ASSLEAGDVYGYT
TRBJ2-2 | TRBV10-3 | ATRNTGELF
TRBJ2-6 | TRBV9 | ASSVGWEANVLT
TRBJ2-7 | TRBV20-1 | SARSIPASSYEQY
TRBJ2-7 | TRBV15 | ATSRGVPGNAREQY
TRBJ1-2 | TRBV12-3/TRBV12-4 | ASSLRTVLWGYT
TRBJ2-7 | TRBV4-3 | ASSQDQGLAYEQY
TRBJ2-7 | TRBV3-1 | ASSQVHRRQGIYEQY
TRBJ2-7 | TRBV2 | ATQALLAGVHEQY
TRBJ2-2 | TRBV25-1 | ASSQGMGGELF
TRBJ2-7 | TRBV5-6 | ASSVGGVQY
TRBJ2-7 | TRBV4-1 | ASSLRQGGNYEQY
TRBJ2-2 | TRBV25-1 | ASSEWERELF
TRBJ2-2 | TRBV20-1 | SARESSGSGELF
TRBJ1-1 | TRBV2 | ASSLPGAGPNTEAF
TRBJ2-7 | TRBV3-1 | ASSLSGLGAYEQY
TRBJ2-1 | TRBV11-2 | ASSRPQAGLGEQF
TRBJ1-1 | TRBV12-3/TRBV12-4 | ASGPGIVTEAF
TRBJ2-1 | TRBV20-1 | SALGLAGGLSGNEQF
TRBJ1-4 | TRBV6-1 | ASTLRATNEKLF
TRBJ1-4 | TRBV6-2/TRBV6-3 | ASSIPGTGNEKLF
TRBJ2-2 | TRBV24-1 | ATFLGSTGELF
TRBJ1-2 | TRBV7-2 | ASSWDSNYGYT
TRBJ2-1 | TRBV19 | ASSIDLASGNYNEQF
TRBJ1-2 | TRBV10-3 | AIPTGEGSGYT
TRBJ2-1 | TRBV20-1 | SAEDSGKYNEQF
TRBJ2-7 | TRBV6-1 | ASSPQGAGYEQY
TRBJ2-7 | TRBV12-3/TRBV12-4 | ASSLAGSNSYEQY